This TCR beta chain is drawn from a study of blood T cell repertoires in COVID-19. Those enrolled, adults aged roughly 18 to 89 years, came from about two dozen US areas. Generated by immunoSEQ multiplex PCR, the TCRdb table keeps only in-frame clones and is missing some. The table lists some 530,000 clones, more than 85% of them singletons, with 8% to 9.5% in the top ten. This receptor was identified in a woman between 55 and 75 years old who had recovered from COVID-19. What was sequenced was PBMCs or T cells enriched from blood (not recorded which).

CDR3 sequence: CASSPRTGGESPLHF. The DNA for the CDR3 is TGTGCCAGCTCACCACGGACAGGGGGCGAATCACCCCTCCACTTT. The J gene is TRBJ1-6, the V gene TRBV18; 11 bases agree with TRBD1. Germline V gene lookup returns CDR1 KGHSH and CDR2 LQKENI. The CDR3 runs to 15 residues. The J segment lost 10 bases and the V segment lost 1 base, leaving 3 bases of the junction unmatched. Full variable domain (rest looked up from reference TRBV18 and TRBJ1-6): NAGVMQNPRHLVRRRGQEARLRCSPMKGHSHVYWYRQLPEEGLKFMVYLQKENIIDESGMPKERFSAEFPKEGPSILRIQQVVRGDSAAYFCASSPRTGGESPLHFGNGTRLTVT.